The 8 T cell receptor beta chains given below trace back to one sample, sequenced in a study of radiotherapy plus CTLA-4 blockade in lung cancer. The protocol was immunoSEQ multiplex PCR, while the TCRdb copy is restricted to in-frame clones and leaves out a portion. This table has some 51,000 clones, roughly 77% appearing once. The input for sequencing was peripheral blood, taken from a patient treated with radiotherapy plus ipilimumab. Every receptor here comes from a human donor with non-small cell lung cancer who had a complete response to radiotherapy plus ipilimumab.

The V call is TRBV5-6, the J call TRBJ2-3; TRBD2 agrees at 8 bases. This CDR3 spans 15 amino acids. CDR1 is SGHDT, CDR2 YYEEEE, per germline. J lost 4 bases, V lost 5 bases, and 9 bases had no gene match. CDR3 sequence (DNA): TGTGCCAGCAGATCCACGACTAGCGTCGCAGATACGCAGTATTTT. This codes for CASRSTTSVADTQYF.

The chain couples TRBV6-1 to TRBJ2-3; 7 nucleotides agree with TRBD1. Losses at the gene ends were 5 bases for V and 1 base for J; bases not matched to a gene: 3. CDR1 is MNHNS, CDR2 SASEGT, per germline. This CDR3 region has 14 residues. The CDR3 loop reads CASSLGQGTDTQYF. CDR3 nucleotides: TGTGCCAGCAGTCTCGGACAGGGCACAGATACGCAGTATTTT.

The chain links TRBV10-2 to TRBJ1-5; 10 bases map to TRBD1. The CDR3 has 13 amino acids. The trim removed 9 bases at V and 6 bases at J, leaving 5 bases unmatched. CDR1 and CDR2 from the germline V gene are WSHSY and SAAADI. The CDR3: CASGTGAIQPQHF. In DNA, the CDR3 is TGCGCCAGTGGGACAGGGGCCATTCAGCCCCAGCATTTT.

This clone was detected only once. The chain couples TRBV29-1 to TRBJ2-2; D unclear. Deletions cut 5 bases from V and 0 bases from J, with 10 bases between. Germline V gene data show CDR1 as SQVTM and CDR2 as ANQGSEA. The CDR3 consists of 14 residues. The CDR3 loop is CSVRRSPNTGELFF. CDR3 nucleotide sequence: TGCAGCGTTAGGAGATCCCCGAACACCGGGGAGCTGTTTTTT.

V usage is TRBV7-2 and J usage is TRBJ2-5, with D maybe TRBD1 (5 bases). The CDR3 has 14 amino acids. Germline-derived CDR1 and CDR2 are SGHTA and FQGNSA. V was pared by 1 base and J by 5 bases, with 11 bases between. The CDR3 sequence is CASSLDGAGETQYF. CDR3 nucleotide sequence: TGTGCCAGCAGCTTAGATGGGGCCGGTGAGACCCAGTACTTC.

The chain uses TRBV30 and TRBJ1-3, with unresolved D. CDR1 and CDR2 (germline): GTSNPN, SVGIG (reference sequence). V lost 0 bases, J lost 3 bases, and 9 bases lay in between. This CDR3 region has 14 residues. CDR3 region: CAWSVTGIGNTIYF. The CDR3 DNA follows: TGTGCCTGGAGTGTAACGGGGATTGGAAACACCATATATTTT.

The chain joins TRBV5-1 to TRBJ2-3, with a possible D match to TRBD2 (6 bases). This CDR3 is built from 14 residues. The V gene lost 1 base and the J gene lost 0 bases, with 6 bases spanning the gap. Germline-derived CDR1 and CDR2 are SGHRS and YFSETQ. CDR3 DNA: TGCGCCAGCAGCTTGAGCGGGAGCACAGATACGCAGTATTTT. Protein: CASSLSGSTDTQYF.

This rearrangement joins TRBV4-1 to TRBJ1-1; TRBD1 is a possible D gene (5 bases). This CDR3 spans 15 amino acids. Trimming cost V 4 bases and J 1 base, with 13 bases left between them. Germline CDR1 is MGHRA and CDR2 is YSYEKL. This chain's CDR3 is CASSPDPQGNTEAFF. CDR3 sequence (DNA): TGCGCCAGCAGCCCGGACCCTCAGGGGAACACTGAAGCTTTCTTT.